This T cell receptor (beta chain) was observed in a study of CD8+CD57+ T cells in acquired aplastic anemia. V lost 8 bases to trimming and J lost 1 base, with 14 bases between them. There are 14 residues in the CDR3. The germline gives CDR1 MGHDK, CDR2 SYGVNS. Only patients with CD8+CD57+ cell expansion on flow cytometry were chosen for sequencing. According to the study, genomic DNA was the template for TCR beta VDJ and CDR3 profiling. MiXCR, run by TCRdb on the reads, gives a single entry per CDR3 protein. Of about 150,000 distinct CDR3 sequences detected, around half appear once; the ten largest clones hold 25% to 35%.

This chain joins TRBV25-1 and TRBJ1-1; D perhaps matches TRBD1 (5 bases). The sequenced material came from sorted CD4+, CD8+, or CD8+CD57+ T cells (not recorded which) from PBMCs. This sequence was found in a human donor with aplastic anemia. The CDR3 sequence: CASGRDHPNTEAFF. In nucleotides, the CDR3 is TGTGCCAGCGGTAGGGACCACCCGAACACTGAAGCTTTCTTT. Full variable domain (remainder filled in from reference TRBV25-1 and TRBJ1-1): EADIYQTPRYLVIGTGKKITLECSQTMGHDKMYWYQQDPGMELHLIHYSYGVNSTEKGDLSSESTVSRIRTEHFPLTLESARPSHTSQYLCASGRDHPNTEAFFGQGTRLTVV.